This T cell receptor (beta chain) is from a study of identical twins. CDR1 is MNHNS, CDR2 SASEGT, per germline. Between the trimmed V and J ends, which lost 4 bases and 2 bases, there was a span of 15 bases. The CDR3 sequence is 16 residues long. Details on this clonotype: Its target is not known.

Whole-study findings and limits: Twin-shared out-of-frame alpha sequences were enriched for low generation probability. There was more out-of-frame TCR alpha sharing in monozygotic twins than models estimated.

After template switching added a universal primer site, the resulting cDNA carried unique molecular identifiers. TCRdb re-called the 5' RACE reads through MiXCR, storing one row per CDR3 protein. The table shows 450,000 or so distinct CDR3 sequences, with 14% occurring only once. This sample also appeared in a second study, on yellow fever vaccine responses in identical twins.

This TCR was sampled from a woman aged 18-29 years in good health. The rearrangement uses TRBV6-1 and TRBJ2-1; maybe TRBD2 (6 bases). Sequenced material: CD4+ T cells sorted from blood. CDR3 in amino acids: CASSARSGLTYNEQFF. CDR3 nucleotide sequence: TGTGCCAGCAGTGCTCGATCGGGACTCACCTACAATGAGCAGTTCTTC.